Below, 31 T cell receptor beta chains from the same sample are listed, as sequenced in a study of Graves' ophthalmopathy and Graves' hyperthyroidism (dated by TCRdb to 2017 to 2018). TCRdb lists the instrument as Illumina HiSeq 2000. TCR beta CDR3 regions were amplified from RNA transcripts for repertoire sequencing. HTBI primers and the Qiagen OneStep RT-PCR kit were used in a first-round RT-PCR, which was followed by a second-round multiplex PCR, size selection and purification. TCRdb cleaned the public reads at Q25 with fastp, built clones with MiXCR and kept in-frame beta chains. CDR3 protein sequences are deduplicated, and each keeps its most common genes and DNA. This sample has some 520,000 distinct CDR3 sequences in its table, and about 15% of those were observed once. 9.5% to 10% of the sample is in the top ten clones. Sequenced material: blood. These TCRs come from a woman aged 25 to 45 with Graves' ophthalmopathy. Donor details come from another sample of the same person, matched by shared clones.

This clonotype was observed at least ten times. The chain couples TRBV29-1 to TRBJ1-1; no reliable D call. Trimming took 6 bases from V and 5 from J, leaving 13 bases between them. The CDR3 has 12 amino acids. Germline-derived CDR1 and CDR2 are SQVTM and ANQGSEA. The CDR3 sequence: CSVDEVLTEAFF. The CDR3 DNA reads as TGCAGCGTCGACGAAGTTCTAACTGAAGCTTTCTTT.

The rearrangement uses TRBV11-3 and TRBJ2-7, with 8 bases identical to TRBD1. The CDR3 spans 14 residues. The germline gives CDR1 SGHNT, CDR2 YENEEA. The V gene end was trimmed by 5 bases and the J gene end by 2 bases; junction bases not matched to a gene: 5. In DNA form, the CDR3 reads TGTGCCAGCAGCCCGGGACAGGAACCCTACGAGCAGTACTTC. This encodes CASSPGQEPYEQYF.

This clonotype has just a few counts. The chain has TRBV24-1 and TRBJ2-7, with TRBD1 matching over 7 bases. V trimming: 2 bases; J trimming: 4 bases; junction bases outside the gene matches: 4. Germline lookup yields CDR1 KGHDR and CDR2 SFDVKD. The CDR3 runs 14 residues. CDR3 protein: CATSDSRGRYEQYF. The CDR3 region has the DNA TGTGCCACCAGTGATTCGAGGGGGCGGTACGAGCAGTACTTC.

The table lists this clonotype with many counts. The chain links TRBV7-2 to TRBJ1-2, with TRBD1 matching over 10 bases. The ends lost 5 bases at V and 6 bases at J; junction bases unmatched: 12. Germline V gene lookup returns CDR1 SGHTA and CDR2 FQGNSA. The CDR3 length is 16 residues. CDR3 sequence (DNA): TGTGCCAGCAGCGAATACTCCGACAGGGGGCGCGATGGCTACACCTTC. Its protein product is CASSEYSDRGRDGYTF.

This clonotype has a count of ten or more. This rearrangement joins TRBV28 to TRBJ2-5; D tentatively reads TRBD1 or TRBD2 (5 bases each). CDR3 length: 12 residues. Per germline, CDR1 MDHEN and CDR2 SYDVKM. With 4 bases removed from V and 5 bases from J, the gap between germline ends came to 8 bases. The CDR3 protein is CASSSGTETQYF. Here the CDR3 DNA reads TGTGCCAGCAGTTCGGGGACCGAGACCCAGTACTTC. Full variable domain (outside the CDR3, taken from reference TRBV28 and TRBJ2-5): DVKVTQSSRYLVKRTGEKVFLECVQDMDHENMFWYRQDPGLGLRLIYFSYDVKMKEKGDIPEGYSVSREKKERFSLILESASTNQTSMYLCASSSGTETQYFGPGTRLLVL.

This clonotype has ten or more counts. This sequence may be a read error, since a much larger clone differs from it by one base. The rearrangement joins TRBV6-5 to TRBJ2-5; 8 bases match TRBD2. CDR3 length: 18 residues. The germline CDR1 and CDR2 sequences are MNHEY and SVGAGI. The V segment lost 4 bases and the J segment 5 bases; nucleotides outside the gene matches: 18. The CDR3 DNA is TGTGCCAGCAGTTGGCTCGGAACTAGCGGACCCGAGGAGGAGACCCAGTACTTC. It is translated as CASSWLGTSGPEEETQYF.

This clonotype was recorded many times. The J gene is TRBJ1-6, the V gene TRBV20-1, with 7 bases identical to TRBD1. After removal of 5 bases from V and 6 bases from J, the junction contained 4 bases not matched to a gene. The CDR3 loop spans 13 amino acids. Germline CDR1 reads DFQATT; CDR2 reads SNEGSKA (reference sequence). Here the CDR3 DNA reads TGCAGTGCTGTGACAGGGAGTAATTCACCCCTCCACTTT. Translation: CSAVTGSNSPLHF.

Ten or more counts support this clonotype. The J gene is TRBJ2-2, the V gene TRBV27; the match to TRBD1 covers 10 bases. J gave up 3 bases and V 5 bases, and 3 bases lay outside the gene matches. Germline V gene data show CDR1 as MNHEY and CDR2 as SMNVEV (reference sequence). The CDR3 covers 15 residues. DNA for the CDR3: TGTGCCAGCAGTAAGACAGGGGGCCACACCGGGGAGCTGTTTTTT. Protein sequence: CASSKTGGHTGELFF.

This clonotype was detected many times. J is TRBJ1-1 and V is TRBV29-1; perhaps TRBD1 as D (5 bases). The CDR3 runs to 10 residues. Germline CDR1 and CDR2: SQVTM and ANQGSEA. V was trimmed by 4 bases and J by 6 bases, leaving 6 bases between them. This chain's CDR3 is CSVGGSEAFF. CDR3 coding DNA: TGCAGCGTTGGGGGGTCTGAAGCTTTCTTT.

This clonotype was picked up many times. One junction end disagrees with the germline gene, perhaps due to a read error. The chain employs TRBV6-4 and TRBJ1-1; D gene uncertain. Germline V lookup: CDR1 MRHNA, CDR2 SNTAGT. The CDR3 totals 11 residues. The CDR3 sequence is CAALGNTEAFF. The CDR3 nucleotides are TGTGCCGCGCTGGGGAACACCGAAGCTTTCTTT.

This clonotype was counted at least ten times. V and J are TRBV2 and TRBJ1-5; 10 bases are shared with TRBD1. This CDR3 spans 15 amino acids. The germline CDR1 and CDR2 sequences are SNHLY and FYNNEI. V was clipped by 5 bases and J by 5 bases; unmatched bases: 6. CDR3 DNA sequence: TGTGCCAGCAGTACCGGGACAGGGGTGCATCAGCCCCAGCATTTT. Protein sequence: CASSTGTGVHQPQHF.

This clonotype was found many times. CDR3 DNA sequence: TGTGCCAGCTACGGACAGGGCCTACTACCCGGAAACACCATATATTTT. Translating it yields CASYGQGLLPGNTIYF. This chain connects TRBV2 to TRBJ1-3; 8 nucleotides align to TRBD1. Per germline, CDR1 SNHLY and CDR2 FYNNEI. Unmatched junction bases numbered 13, after V lost 8 bases and J lost 4 bases. This CDR3 spans 16 amino acids. The entire variable domain, with the rest obtained from reference TRBV2 and TRBJ1-3, is as follows: EPEVTQTPSHQVTQMGQEVILRCVPISNHLYFYWYRQILGQKVEFLVSFYNNEISEKSEIFDDQFSVERPDGSNFTLKIRSTKLEDSAMYFCASYGQGLLPGNTIYFGEGSWLTVV.

V and J are TRBV24-1 and TRBJ2-1; TRBD1 is a possible D gene (7 bases). In germline, CDR1 is KGHDR, CDR2 SFDVKD. The CDR3 extends over 17 amino acids. The ends were cut back, 7 bases at V and 2 bases at J, with 20 bases in the middle. The CDR3, as DNA: TGTGCCACCAGCCCCGGGTTCAGGGGGGCCGCCTACAATGAGCAGTTCTTC. It is translated as CATSPGFRGAAYNEQFF.

The sample holds many counts of this clonotype. V and J are TRBV30 and TRBJ2-5; 7 nucleotides line up with TRBD1. V shed 7 bases, J shed 0 bases, and the junction held 5 bases outside the gene matches. Germline V gives CDR1 GTSNPN, CDR2 SVGIG (reference sequence). The CDR3 sequence is 13 residues long. CDR3 sequence: CASKGQYQETQYF. CDR3 nucleotides: TGTGCCTCGAAGGGACAGTACCAAGAGACCCAGTACTTC.

This clonotype was seen many times. The chain combines TRBV15 with TRBJ1-2, with D possibly matching TRBD1 (5 bases). CDR1 and CDR2 from the germline V gene are LNHNV and YYDKDF (reference sequence). Trimming shortened V by 0 bases and J by 2 bases, and 7 bases separated the two germline ends. The CDR3 runs 14 residues. CDR3 region: CATSREAGNYGYTF. The CDR3 bases are TGTGCCACCAGCAGAGAGGCAGGGAACTATGGCTACACCTTC.

This clonotype came up many times. The chain recombines TRBV10-3 with TRBJ1-5; D is unresolved. The V gene lost 9 bases and the J gene lost 1 base, with 10 bases spanning the gap. The CDR3 covers 13 residues. Germline loops: CDR1 ENHRY, CDR2 SYGVKD. CDR3 protein: CAIKGASNQPQHF. The DNA for the CDR3 is TGTGCCATTAAGGGAGCAAGCAATCAGCCCCAGCATTTT.

This clonotype was observed at least ten times. The chain joins TRBV7-9 to TRBJ1-2; tentative D call: TRBD1 (5 bases). The CDR3 is 16 residues long. Germline V gene data show CDR1 as SEHNR and CDR2 as FQNEAQ (reference sequence). Deletions cut 1 base from V and 1 base from J, with 13 bases between. The CDR3 loop reads CASSLGAGGFNYGYTF. CDR3 DNA sequence: TGTGCCAGCAGCTTAGGAGCGGGGGGATTTAACTATGGCTACACCTTC.

The table lists this clonotype with many counts. The J gene is TRBJ2-7, the V gene TRBV7-2, with D perhaps TRBD2 (5 bases). CDR3 length: 13 residues. CDR1 is SGHTA, CDR2 FQGNSA, per germline. Trimming stripped 4 bases from V and 4 bases from J, with 11 bases between. DNA of the CDR3: TGTGCCAGCAGCTCGAGAGGGCAGTACGAGCAGTACTTC. Its translation: CASSSRGQYEQYF.

This clonotype was seen ten or more times. This chain uses TRBV5-4 with TRBJ1-3; 8 nucleotides agree with TRBD1. Germline V gene sequence: CDR1 SGHNT, CDR2 YYREEE (reference sequence). Germline trimming cut 0 bases from V and 0 bases from J; bases unmatched to any gene: 5. This CDR3 spans 17 amino acids. CDR3 protein: CASSLAGQANSGNTIYF. The CDR3 nucleotides read TGTGCCAGCAGCTTGGCGGGACAGGCCAACTCTGGAAACACCATATATTTT.

This clonotype has only a few counts. The chain recombines TRBV6-5 with TRBJ1-2; D unresolved. Germline CDR1 and CDR2: MNHEY and SVGAGI. V was pared by 4 bases and J by 8 bases, with 23 bases between. The length of the CDR3 is 16 residues. CDR3 protein: CASSSPGFPPLKGYTF. The CDR3, as DNA: TGTGCCAGCAGTTCCCCGGGGTTCCCCCCATTGAAGGGCTACACCTTC.

V usage is TRBV7-9 and J usage is TRBJ1-2; D may be TRBD1 (5 bases). V gave up 7 bases and J gave up 8 bases, with 17 bases separating them. The CDR3 covers 13 residues. Germline CDR1 and CDR2: SEHNR and FQNEAQ (reference sequence). The CDR3 region has the DNA TGTGCCAGCATCCCACGGGGCGGTGGCGGCTACACCTTC. Translating it yields CASIPRGGGGYTF.

The J gene is TRBJ2-7, the V gene TRBV28; D is uncertain. With 3 bases removed from V and 6 bases from J, the gap between germline ends came to 9 bases. The CDR3 runs 12 residues. CDR1 and CDR2 (germline): MDHEN, SYDVKM. CDR3 sequence (DNA): TGTGCCAGCAGTTTCTTCGGGTCCGAGCAGTACTTC. It is translated as CASSFFGSEQYF.

This clonotype was counted ten times or more. V and J are TRBV6-2 or TRBV6-3 and TRBJ1-5, with D possibly matching TRBD1 (5 bases). This CDR3 has 12 amino acids. V was pared by 2 bases and J by 15 bases, with 14 bases between. Germline V gene sequence: CDR1 MNHEY, CDR2 SVGEGT. Written as DNA, the CDR3 is TGTGCCAGCAGTTACCTCCGGACATCCCCGCATTTT. This codes for CASSYLRTSPHF.

The rearrangement uses TRBV4-2 and TRBJ1-1; TRBD1 agrees at 8 bases. J lost 7 bases, V lost 0 bases, and 16 bases had no gene match. There are 18 residues in the CDR3. CDR1 is LGHNA, CDR2 YNFKEQ, per germline. The CDR3 loop reads CASSQEAYGTGGVIEAFF. The CDR3 region has the DNA TGTGCCAGCAGCCAAGAGGCTTACGGAACAGGGGGAGTTATTGAAGCTTTCTTT.

This clonotype was observed many times. The chain uses TRBV6-1 and TRBJ2-7; 7 bases are a match to TRBD1. The germline V gene encodes CDR1 MNHNS and CDR2 SASEGT. The CDR3 has 13 residues. Losses at the gene ends were 6 bases for V and 3 bases for J; bases not matched to a gene: 5. The CDR3, as DNA: TGTGCCAGCAGGACAGGGATAGGCTACGAGCAGTACTTC. Amino acid sequence: CASRTGIGYEQYF.

This clonotype was seen many times. The J gene is TRBJ1-1, the V gene TRBV27; perhaps TRBD1 as D (5 bases). The length of the CDR3 is 15 residues. The ends were cut back, 5 bases at V and 1 base at J, with 14 bases in the middle. Germline V gene data show CDR1 as MNHEY and CDR2 as SMNVEV (reference sequence). The CDR3 is CASSRKRDGNTEAFF. In nucleotides, the CDR3 is TGTGCCAGCAGTCGAAAACGGGACGGGAACACTGAAGCTTTCTTT.

This clonotype showed up many times. The chain joins TRBV25-1 to TRBJ2-2, with 8 bases lining up with TRBD1. V was pared by 7 bases and J by 6 bases, with 1 base of the junction left unmatched. The length of the CDR3 is 12 residues. CDR1 and CDR2 from the germline V gene are MGHDK and SYGVNS. In nucleotides, the CDR3 is TGTGCCAGCAAACAGGGGGCCGGGGAGCTGTTTTTT. Encoded protein: CASKQGAGELFF.

This clonotype was recorded at least ten times. The rearrangement links TRBV24-1 to TRBJ2-3, with 12 bases lining up with TRBD2. CDR1 and CDR2 (germline): KGHDR, SFDVKD. There are 17 residues in the CDR3. After removal of 3 bases from V and 5 bases from J, the junction contained 8 bases not matched to a gene. The CDR3 sequence: CATSDVRPGLAGDTQYF. CDR3 sequence (DNA): TGTGCCACCAGTGATGTGCGTCCGGGACTAGCGGGAGATACGCAGTATTTT.

The table lists this clonotype with many counts. The rearrangement joins TRBV5-6 to TRBJ2-5; D gene unclear. CDR3 length: 14 amino acids. Germline-derived CDR1 and CDR2 are SGHDT and YYEEEE. V was trimmed by 1 base and J by 3 bases, leaving 10 bases between them. CDR3 sequence (DNA): TGTGCCAGCAGCTTGTTGGATGTGAAAGAGACCCAGTACTTC. As protein: CASSLLDVKETQYF.

This clonotype was counted ten times or more. This chain joins TRBV20-1 and TRBJ1-2, with unresolved D. Looked up from germline, CDR1 is DFQATT and CDR2 is SNEGSKA (reference sequence). CDR3 length: 13 residues. V lost 3 bases, J lost 6 bases, and 14 bases lay in between. Here the CDR3 DNA reads TGCAGTGCTAGTGAATTGCGCTCTCATGGCTACACCTTC. Translating gives CSASELRSHGYTF.

In DNA, the CDR3 is TGTGCCAGCAGCCAAGGACTAGCGGGGGACATTCAGTACTTC. It is translated as CASSQGLAGDIQYF. The rearrangement uses TRBV3-1 and TRBJ2-4; 12 bases align to TRBD2. The ends lost 1 base at V and 8 bases at J; junction bases unmatched: 0. This CDR3 is 14 amino acids long. Germline V gene sequence: CDR1 LGHDT, CDR2 YNNKEL (reference sequence).